The 16 T cell receptor beta chains reported below all come from one sample, sequenced in a study of OX40 agonist ivuxolimab in advanced cancers. The method was immunoSEQ multiplex PCR; TCRdb's version includes in-frame clones alone and lacks a portion of them. The sample has about 130,000 clones; 90% are singletons. This specimen was CD4+ or CD8+ T cells sorted from blood, taken in a trial of the OX40 agonist ivuxolimab. Every receptor here comes from an adult with an advanced solid tumor such as melanoma, head and neck, liver or kidney cancer.

As for this clone: The sample holds other DNA sequences that translate to the same CDR3. This chain uses TRBV6-5 with TRBJ1-2; no firm D call. The CDR3 runs 14 residues. Germline CDR1 and CDR2: MNHEY and SVGAGI. Trimming pared 0 bases from V and 4 bases from J, leaving 9 bases between. The CDR3 protein is CASSYSGQSYGYTF. CDR3 nucleotide sequence: TGTGCCAGCAGTTACTCGGGTCAGTCCTATGGCTACACCTTC.

The rearrangement joins TRBV27 to TRBJ1-1; D not certain. CDR3 size: 16 residues. V lost 0 bases, J lost 1 base, and 12 bases lay in between. Germline V CDR1 and CDR2: MNHEY, SMNVEV (reference sequence). Here the CDR3 DNA reads TGTGCCAGCAGTTTATCGCTTTCGTCAGGGAACACTGAAGCTTTCTTT. Amino acid sequence: CASSLSLSSGNTEAFF.

The chain has TRBV28 and TRBJ2-7; 8 positions agree with TRBD2. Germline CDR1 MDHEN, CDR2 SYDVKM. This CDR3 comprises 14 residues. V shed 5 bases, J shed 5 bases, and the junction held 8 bases outside the gene matches. CDR3 region: CASSGTSSWNEQYF. As DNA, the CDR3 is TGTGCCAGCAGTGGGACTAGTTCTTGGAACGAGCAGTACTTC.

This clone was observed a handful of times. V usage is TRBV20-1 and J usage is TRBJ1-1; D gene ambiguous. CDR3 length: 11 residues. The V gene's germline CDR1 is DFQATT and CDR2 SNEGSKA (reference sequence). The germline V and J ends were trimmed by 0 bases and 3 bases, with 2 bases remaining between them. The CDR3 here is CSARDYTEAFF. In DNA, the CDR3 is TGCAGTGCTAGAGACTACACTGAAGCTTTCTTT.

The chain recombines TRBV5-1 with TRBJ2-2; 10 positions match TRBD1. The CDR3 spans 14 residues. With 4 bases clipped from V and 6 bases from J, the junction kept 3 bases outside the gene matches. The germline V gene has CDR1 SGHRS and CDR2 YFSETQ. The CDR3 spells CASSGGQGSGELFF. For the CDR3, the DNA is TGCGCCAGCAGCGGGGGACAGGGGTCCGGGGAGCTGTTTTTT.

This clone was found once. The rearrangement links TRBV18 to TRBJ1-1; the D gene is possibly TRBD1 (5 bases). Between the trimmed V and J ends, which lost 3 bases and 0 bases, there was a span of 17 bases. Germline V gene sequence: CDR1 KGHSH, CDR2 LQKENI. CDR3 length equals 17 residues. This CDR3 reads CASSPLFRDLMNTEAFF. CDR3 DNA: TGTGCCAGCTCACCTTTGTTCAGGGACCTGATGAACACTGAAGCTTTCTTT.

This clone was detected once. The chain employs TRBV2 and TRBJ1-2, with D perhaps matching TRBD1 (5 bases). CDR1 SNHLY and CDR2 FYNNEI come from the germline V gene. Trimming shortened V by 2 bases and J by 6 bases, and 16 bases separated the two germline ends. This CDR3 comprises 15 residues. CDR3 sequence reads: CASSESQGGSHGYTF. In nucleotides, the CDR3 is TGTGCCAGCAGTGAATCTCAGGGAGGAAGCCATGGCTACACCTTC.

The chain uses TRBV19 and TRBJ1-6, with 8 nucleotides matching TRBD1. CDR1 and CDR2 from the germline V gene are LNHDA and SQIVND (reference sequence). The length of the CDR3 is 15 residues. With 6 bases clipped from V and 7 bases from J, the junction kept 8 bases outside the gene matches. CDR3 in amino acids: CASRTLQGGNSPLHF. The CDR3 nucleotides are TGTGCCAGTAGAACACTACAGGGGGGGAATTCACCCCTCCACTTT.

J is TRBJ1-4 and V is TRBV6-5; D remains unclear. CDR1 MNHEY and CDR2 SVGAGI come from the germline V gene. This CDR3 contains 16 residues. The V gene lost 0 bases and the J gene lost 4 bases, with 12 bases spanning the gap. Here the CDR3 DNA reads TGTGCCAGCAGTTACTCCGGGATGTATCATAATGAAAAACTGTTTTTT. It specifies CASSYSGMYHNEKLFF.

V and J are TRBV4-2 and TRBJ2-5; 11 bases fit TRBD1. The CDR3 runs to 16 residues. Germline CDR1 is LGHNA and CDR2 is YNFKEQ. V lost 4 bases, J lost 4 bases, and 8 bases stayed unmatched. The chain's CDR3 is CASSLGGQGARETQYF. The CDR3 DNA sequence: TGTGCCAGCAGCCTCGGAGGACAGGGGGCGCGAGAGACCCAGTACTTC.

The chain employs TRBV21-1 and TRBJ1-5; the table names TRBD1, a call not compared with the DNA. TRBV21-1 is described as a pseudogene. The CDR3 contains 16 residues. CDR3: CASSGQGGRRNQPQHF. CDR3 bases: TGTGCCAGCAGCGGACAGGGGGGCCGGCGCAATCAGCCCCAGCATTTT.

The genes are TRBV19 and TRBJ1-6, with 11 bases lining up with TRBD1. The germline CDR1 and CDR2 sequences are LNHDA and SQIVND (reference sequence). The CDR3 runs 14 residues. V dropped 7 bases and J dropped 10; count of bases not matched to a gene: 6. The CDR3 nucleotides read TGTGCCAGTATATCAGGACAGGGGGCGTCACCCCTCCACTTT. Its translation is CASISGQGASPLHF.

The chain carries TRBV5-4 and TRBJ1-3; the D is unclear. Trimming left V 4 bases short and J 0 bases short, with 17 bases between. Germline V lookup: CDR1 SGHNT, CDR2 YYREEE (reference sequence). This CDR3 is built from 17 residues. Written as DNA, the CDR3 is TGTGCCAGCAGCCTCCAATCCGCCGGCAGCTCTGGAAACACCATATATTTT. This translates into CASSLQSAGSSGNTIYF.

The count of this clone is one. The chain is built from TRBV4-1 and TRBJ1-1; D is unresolved. The CDR3 is 16 amino acids. Germline V gene data show CDR1 as MGHRA and CDR2 as YSYEKL. V dropped 1 base and J dropped 0 bases, with 12 bases sitting between them. CDR3 protein: CASSQGTSPLNTEAFF. CDR3 nucleotides: TGCGCCAGCAGCCAAGGGACCTCCCCTCTGAACACTGAAGCTTTCTTT.

This clone was detected only once. The J gene is TRBJ2-7, the V gene TRBV11-1; the D gene is possibly TRBD2 (5 bases). The ends were cut back, 7 bases at V and 1 base at J, with 17 bases in the middle. Per germline, CDR1 SGHAT and CDR2 FQDESV (reference sequence). CDR3 size: 15 residues. CDR3 nucleotides: TGTGCCAGCAAGGTGGAGATGTCGGGGTCCTACGAGCAGTACTTC. This gives the protein CASKVEMSGSYEQYF.

The DNA for the CDR3 is TGCGCCAGCAGCTTGGCTGGGACCGAGAATCAGCCCCAGCATTTT. It is translated as CASSLAGTENQPQHF. V and J are TRBV5-1 and TRBJ1-5; maybe TRBD1 (5 bases). CDR1 and CDR2 (germline): SGHRS, YFSETQ. Between the trimmed V and J ends, which lost 0 bases and 4 bases, there was a span of 11 bases. This CDR3 comprises 15 residues.